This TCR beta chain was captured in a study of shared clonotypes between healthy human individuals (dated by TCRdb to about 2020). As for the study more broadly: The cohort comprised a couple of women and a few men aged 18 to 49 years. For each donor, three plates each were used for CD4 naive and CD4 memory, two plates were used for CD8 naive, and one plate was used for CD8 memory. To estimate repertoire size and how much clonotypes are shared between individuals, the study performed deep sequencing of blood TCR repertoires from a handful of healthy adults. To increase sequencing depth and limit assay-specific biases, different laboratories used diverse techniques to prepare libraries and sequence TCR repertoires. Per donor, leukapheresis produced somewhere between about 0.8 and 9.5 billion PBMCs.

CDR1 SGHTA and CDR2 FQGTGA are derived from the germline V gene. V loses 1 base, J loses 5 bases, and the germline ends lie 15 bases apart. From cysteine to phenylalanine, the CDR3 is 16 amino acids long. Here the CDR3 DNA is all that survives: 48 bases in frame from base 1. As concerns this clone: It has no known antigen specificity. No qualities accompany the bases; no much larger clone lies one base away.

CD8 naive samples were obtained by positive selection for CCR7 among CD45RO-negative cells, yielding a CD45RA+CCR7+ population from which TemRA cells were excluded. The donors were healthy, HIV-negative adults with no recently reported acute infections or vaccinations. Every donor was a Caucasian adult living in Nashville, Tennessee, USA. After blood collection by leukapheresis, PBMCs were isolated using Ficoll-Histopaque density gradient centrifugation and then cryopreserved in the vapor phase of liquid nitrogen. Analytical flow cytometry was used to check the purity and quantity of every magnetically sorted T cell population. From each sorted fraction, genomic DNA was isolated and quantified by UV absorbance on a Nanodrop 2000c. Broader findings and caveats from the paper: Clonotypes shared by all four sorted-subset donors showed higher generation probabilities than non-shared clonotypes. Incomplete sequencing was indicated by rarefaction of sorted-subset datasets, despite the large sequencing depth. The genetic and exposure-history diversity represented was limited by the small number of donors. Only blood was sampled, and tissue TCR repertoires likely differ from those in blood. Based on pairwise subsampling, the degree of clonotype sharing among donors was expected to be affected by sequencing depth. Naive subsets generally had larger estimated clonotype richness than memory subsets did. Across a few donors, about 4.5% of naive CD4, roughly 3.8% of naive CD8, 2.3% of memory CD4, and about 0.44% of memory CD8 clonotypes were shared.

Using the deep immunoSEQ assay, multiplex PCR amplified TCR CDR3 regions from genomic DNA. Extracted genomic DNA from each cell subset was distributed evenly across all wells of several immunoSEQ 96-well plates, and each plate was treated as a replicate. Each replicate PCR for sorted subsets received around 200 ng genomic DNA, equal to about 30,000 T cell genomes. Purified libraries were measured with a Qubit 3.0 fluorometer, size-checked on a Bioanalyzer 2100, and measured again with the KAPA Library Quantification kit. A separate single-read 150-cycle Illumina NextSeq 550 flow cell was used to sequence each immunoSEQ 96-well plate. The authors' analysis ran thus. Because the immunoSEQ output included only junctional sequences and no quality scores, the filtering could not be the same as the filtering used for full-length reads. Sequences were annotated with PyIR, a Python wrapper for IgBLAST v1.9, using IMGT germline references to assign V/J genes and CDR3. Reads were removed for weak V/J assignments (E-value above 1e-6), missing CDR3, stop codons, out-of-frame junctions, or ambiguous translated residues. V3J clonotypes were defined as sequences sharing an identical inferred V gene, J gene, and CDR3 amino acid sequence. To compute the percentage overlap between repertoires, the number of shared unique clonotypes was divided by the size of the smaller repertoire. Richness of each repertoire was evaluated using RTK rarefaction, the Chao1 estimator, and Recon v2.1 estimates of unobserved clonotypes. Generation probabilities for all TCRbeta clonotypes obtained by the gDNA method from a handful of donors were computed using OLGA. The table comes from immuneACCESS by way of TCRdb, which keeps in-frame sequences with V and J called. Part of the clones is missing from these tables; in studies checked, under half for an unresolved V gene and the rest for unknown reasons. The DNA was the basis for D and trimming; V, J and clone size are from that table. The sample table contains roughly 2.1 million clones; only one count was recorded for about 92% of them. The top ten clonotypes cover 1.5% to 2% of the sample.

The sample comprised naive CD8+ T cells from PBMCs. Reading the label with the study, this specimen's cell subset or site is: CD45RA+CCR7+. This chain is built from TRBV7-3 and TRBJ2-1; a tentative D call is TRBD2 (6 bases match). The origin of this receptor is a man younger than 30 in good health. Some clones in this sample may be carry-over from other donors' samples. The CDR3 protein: CASSLIPAGSHNEQFF. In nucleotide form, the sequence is TGTGCCAGCAGCTTAATCCCCGCGGGGAGCCACAATGAGCAGTTCTTC.